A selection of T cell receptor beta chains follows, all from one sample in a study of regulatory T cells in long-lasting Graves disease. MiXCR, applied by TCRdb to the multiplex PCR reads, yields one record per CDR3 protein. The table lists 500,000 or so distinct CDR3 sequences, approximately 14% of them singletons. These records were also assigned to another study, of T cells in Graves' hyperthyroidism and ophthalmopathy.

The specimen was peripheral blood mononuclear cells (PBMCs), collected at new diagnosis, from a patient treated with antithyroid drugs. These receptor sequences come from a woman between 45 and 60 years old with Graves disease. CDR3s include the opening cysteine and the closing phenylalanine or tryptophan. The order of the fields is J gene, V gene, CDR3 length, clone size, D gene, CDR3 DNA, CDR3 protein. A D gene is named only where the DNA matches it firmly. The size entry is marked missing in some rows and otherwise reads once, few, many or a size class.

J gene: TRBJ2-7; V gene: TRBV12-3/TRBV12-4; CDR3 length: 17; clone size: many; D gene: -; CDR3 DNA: TGTGCCAGCAGTCCAGCCCCCGTCTTGGGACCCTACGAGGAGCAGTACTTC; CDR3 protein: CASSPAPVLGPYEEQYF
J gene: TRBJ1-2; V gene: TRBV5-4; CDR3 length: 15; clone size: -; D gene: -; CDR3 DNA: TGTGCCAGCAGCGCGATGGAGGCGGTGTACTATGGCTACACCTTC; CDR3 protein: CASSAMEAVYYGYTF
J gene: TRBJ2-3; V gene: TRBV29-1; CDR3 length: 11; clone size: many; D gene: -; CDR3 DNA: TGCAGCGTTGATGGGGAAGATACGCAGTATTTT; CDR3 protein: CSVDGEDTQYF
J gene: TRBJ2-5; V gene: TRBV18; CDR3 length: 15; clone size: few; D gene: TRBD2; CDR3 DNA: TGTGCCAGCTCACCAGGCCAGCGGGGACAAGAGACCCAGTACTTC; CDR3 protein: CASSPGQRGQETQYF
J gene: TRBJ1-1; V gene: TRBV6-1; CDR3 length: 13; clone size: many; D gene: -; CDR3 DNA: TGTGCCAGCAGTGGGACCCGGCTGACTGAAGCTTTCTTT; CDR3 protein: CASSGTRLTEAFF
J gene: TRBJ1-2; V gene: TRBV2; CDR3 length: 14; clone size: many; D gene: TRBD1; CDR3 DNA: TGTGCCAGCAGTCTAGGACAGGGCGCGTATGGCTACACCTTC; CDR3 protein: CASSLGQGAYGYTF
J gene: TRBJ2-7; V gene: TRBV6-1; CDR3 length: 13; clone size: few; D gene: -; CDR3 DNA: TGTGCCAGCAGTGGGGGAGGTACACGCGAGCAGTACTTC; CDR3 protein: CASSGGGTREQYF
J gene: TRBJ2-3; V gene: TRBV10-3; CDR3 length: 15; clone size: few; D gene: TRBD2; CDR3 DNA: TGTGCCATCAGTCCAGGACTAGCGGTAACAGATACGCAGTATTTT; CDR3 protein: CAISPGLAVTDTQYF
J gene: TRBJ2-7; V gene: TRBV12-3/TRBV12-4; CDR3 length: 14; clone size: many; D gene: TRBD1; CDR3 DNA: TGTGCCAGCAGTTTTTCACAGGGGGTCGGCGAGCAGTACTTC; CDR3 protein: CASSFSQGVGEQYF
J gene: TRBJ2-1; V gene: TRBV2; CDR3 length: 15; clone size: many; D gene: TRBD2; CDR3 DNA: TGTGCCAGCAGAGCCGGGACTAGCGGGTTTAATGAGCAGTTCTTC; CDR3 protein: CASRAGTSGFNEQFF
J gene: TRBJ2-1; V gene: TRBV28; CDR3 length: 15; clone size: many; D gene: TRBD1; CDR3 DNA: TGTGCCAGCAGTCCGGGACAGACCTCCTACAATGAGCAGTTCTTC; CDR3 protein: CASSPGQTSYNEQFF
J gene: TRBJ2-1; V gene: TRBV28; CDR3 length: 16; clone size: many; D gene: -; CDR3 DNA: TGTGCCAGCAGCAATCTCGCAGAGGTTTTGGACAATGAGCAGTTCTTC; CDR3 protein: CASSNLAEVLDNEQFF
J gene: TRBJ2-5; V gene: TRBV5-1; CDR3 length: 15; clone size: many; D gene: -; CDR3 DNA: TGCGCCAGCAGCTTGTCGTTTCGGAAGCAAGAGACCCAGTACTTC; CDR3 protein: CASSLSFRKQETQYF
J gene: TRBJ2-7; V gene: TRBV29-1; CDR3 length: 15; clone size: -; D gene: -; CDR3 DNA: TGCAGCGTTGGTCCGGTTGGTGCAGGATCCTACGAGCAGTACTTC; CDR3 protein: CSVGPVGAGSYEQYF
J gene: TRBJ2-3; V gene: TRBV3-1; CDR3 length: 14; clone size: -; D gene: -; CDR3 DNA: TGTGCCAGCAGCCAAGATATCGGAGCAGATACGCAGTATTTT; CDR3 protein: CASSQDIGADTQYF
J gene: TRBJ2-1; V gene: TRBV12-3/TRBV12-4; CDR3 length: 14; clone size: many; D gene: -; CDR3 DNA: TGTGCCAGCAGTCCCCGCGGGGACTACAATGAGCAGTTCTTC; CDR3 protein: CASSPRGDYNEQFF
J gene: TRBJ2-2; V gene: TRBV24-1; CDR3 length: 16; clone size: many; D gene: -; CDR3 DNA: TGTGCCACCAGTGATTTGCGTAAGGGGAACACCGGGGAGCTGTTTTTT; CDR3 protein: CATSDLRKGNTGELFF
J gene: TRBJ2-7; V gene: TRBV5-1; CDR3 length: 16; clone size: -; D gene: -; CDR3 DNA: TGCGCCAGCAGCTCCTCAACCCGGGACACTGGTGACGAGCAGTACTTC; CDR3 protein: CASSSSTRDTGDEQYF
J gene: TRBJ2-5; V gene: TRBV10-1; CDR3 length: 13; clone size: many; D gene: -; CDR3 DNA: TGCGCCAGCAGTGTAGGGTTGTCGGAGACCCAGTACTTC; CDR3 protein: CASSVGLSETQYF
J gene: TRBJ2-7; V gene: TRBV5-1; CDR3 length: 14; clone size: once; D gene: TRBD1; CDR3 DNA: TGCGCCAGCAGCGCGGACAGGGACTCCTACGAGCAGTACTTC; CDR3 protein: CASSADRDSYEQYF
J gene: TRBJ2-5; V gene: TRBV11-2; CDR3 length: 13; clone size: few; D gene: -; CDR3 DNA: TGTGCCAGCAGCTTAGGGGTCTACCAGACCCAGTACTTC; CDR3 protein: CASSLGVYQTQYF
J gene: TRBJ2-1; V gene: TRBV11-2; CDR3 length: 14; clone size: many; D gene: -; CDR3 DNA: TGTGCCAGCAGCCCATACAGGAGTAACAATGAGCAGTTCTTC; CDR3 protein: CASSPYRSNNEQFF
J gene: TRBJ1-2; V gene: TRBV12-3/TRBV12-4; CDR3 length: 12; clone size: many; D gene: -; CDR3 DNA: TGTGCCAGCAGCTCCGGACCCTATGGCTACACCTTC; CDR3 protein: CASSSGPYGYTF
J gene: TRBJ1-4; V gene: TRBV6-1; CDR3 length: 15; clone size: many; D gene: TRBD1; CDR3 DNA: TGTGCCAGCAGTGCGTACTTCAGGGGGCGGGAAAAACTGTTTTTT; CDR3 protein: CASSAYFRGREKLFF
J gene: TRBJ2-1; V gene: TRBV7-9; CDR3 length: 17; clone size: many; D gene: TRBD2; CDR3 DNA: TGTGCCAGCAGCTTAGGCCGGGGGACTAGCGGTTACAATGAGCAGTTCTTC; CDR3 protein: CASSLGRGTSGYNEQFF
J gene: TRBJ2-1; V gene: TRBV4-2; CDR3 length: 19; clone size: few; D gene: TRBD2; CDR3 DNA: TGTGCCAGCAGCCAGGCTAGGACTAGCGGGACCACCTCCTACAATGAGCAGTTCTTC; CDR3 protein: CASSQARTSGTTSYNEQFF
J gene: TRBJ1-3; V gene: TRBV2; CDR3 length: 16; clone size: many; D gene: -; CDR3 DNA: TGTGCCAGCAGTGTGACGTTTCGGAGCTCTGGAAACACCATATATTTT; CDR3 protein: CASSVTFRSSGNTIYF
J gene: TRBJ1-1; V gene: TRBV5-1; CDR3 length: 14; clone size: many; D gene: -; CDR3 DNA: TGCGCCAGCAGCGAGTCCGTCCAGAACACTGAAGCTTTCTTT; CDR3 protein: CASSESVQNTEAFF
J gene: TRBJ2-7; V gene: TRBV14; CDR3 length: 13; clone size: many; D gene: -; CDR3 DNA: TGTGCCAGCACCCCGGCGCAGGGGCACGAGCAGTACTTC; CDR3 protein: CASTPAQGHEQYF